A selection of T cell receptor beta chains follows, all from one sample in a study of metastatic and nonmetastatic thyroid tumors. TCRdb ran MiXCR on the PCR reads. The sample has about 70,000 clones, around 19% seen once. Sequenced sample: blood. The source is a female donor with papillary thyroid cancer or a benign thyroid nodule (not recorded which). Some clones in this sample may be carry-over from other donors' samples. CDR3s include the opening cysteine and the closing phenylalanine or tryptophan.

j_gene	v_gene	CDR3aa
TRBJ1-2	TRBV6-1	CASKKGGGVVGYTF
TRBJ2-7	TRBV27	CASSFSRGSGYYEQYF
TRBJ2-5	TRBV6-1	CASRQAGETQYF
TRBJ1-4	TRBV5-6	CASSSVHATNEKLFF
TRBJ1-5	TRBV6-4	CASSSDSNQPQHF
TRBJ2-2	TRBV2	CASTGGVQGANTGELFF
TRBJ2-3	TRBV7-8	CASSQEQVTQYF
TRBJ1-2	TRBV20-1	CSASIPTGYGYTF
TRBJ2-7	TRBV2	CASRAPDTEQYF
TRBJ1-1	TRBV6-5	CASSYQAGQTEAFF
TRBJ1-2	TRBV28	CASSFFGTGYYGYTF
TRBJ2-1	TRBV30	CGAGAYNEQFF
TRBJ1-4	TRBV7-6	CASSLSDLGKLFF
TRBJ2-6	TRBV18	CASSGVRAGANVLTF
TRBJ2-7	TRBV6-2/TRBV6-3	CASSYPGGLAYEQYF